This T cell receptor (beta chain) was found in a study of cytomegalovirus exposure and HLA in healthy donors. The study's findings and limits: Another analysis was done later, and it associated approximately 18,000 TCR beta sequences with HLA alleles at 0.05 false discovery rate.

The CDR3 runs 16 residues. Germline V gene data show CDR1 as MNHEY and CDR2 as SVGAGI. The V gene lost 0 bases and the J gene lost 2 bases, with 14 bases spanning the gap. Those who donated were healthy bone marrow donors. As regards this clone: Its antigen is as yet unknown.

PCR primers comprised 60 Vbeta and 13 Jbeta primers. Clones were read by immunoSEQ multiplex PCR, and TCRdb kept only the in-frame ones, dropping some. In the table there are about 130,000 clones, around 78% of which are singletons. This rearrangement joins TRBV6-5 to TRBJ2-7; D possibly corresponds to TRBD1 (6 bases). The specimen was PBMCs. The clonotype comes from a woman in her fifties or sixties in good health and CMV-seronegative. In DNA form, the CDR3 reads TGTGCCAGCAGTTACTCGGGGGTAGGACAGACCTACGAGCAGTACTTC. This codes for CASSYSGVGQTYEQYF.